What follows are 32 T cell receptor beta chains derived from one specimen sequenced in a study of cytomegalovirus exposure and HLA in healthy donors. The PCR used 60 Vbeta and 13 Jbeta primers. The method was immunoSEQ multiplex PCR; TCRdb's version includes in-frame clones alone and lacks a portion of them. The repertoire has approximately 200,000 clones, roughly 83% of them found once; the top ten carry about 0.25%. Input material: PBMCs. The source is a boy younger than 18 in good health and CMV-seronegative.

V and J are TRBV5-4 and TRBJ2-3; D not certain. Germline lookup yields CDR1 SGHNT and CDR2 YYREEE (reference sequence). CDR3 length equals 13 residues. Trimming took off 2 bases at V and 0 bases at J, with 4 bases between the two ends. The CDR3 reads CASSFPSTDTQYF. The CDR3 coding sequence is TGTGCCAGCAGCTTCCCTAGCACAGATACGCAGTATTTT.

This CDR3 is CASSESIGLGGNEQYF. The CDR3 region has the DNA TGTGCCAGCAGTGAATCTATAGGTTTGGGGGGTAACGAGCAGTACTTC. The chain combines TRBV25-1 with TRBJ2-5; possible D gene TRBD2, 6 bases. The last part of the DNA fits TRBJ2-7 better; the J call may be wrong. The CDR3 sequence is 16 residues long. The germline V gene has CDR1 MGHDK and CDR2 SYGVNS.

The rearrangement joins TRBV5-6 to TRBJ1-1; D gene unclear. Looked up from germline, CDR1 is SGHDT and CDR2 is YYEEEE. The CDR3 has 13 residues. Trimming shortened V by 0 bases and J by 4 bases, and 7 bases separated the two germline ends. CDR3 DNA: TGTGCCAGCAGCTTGGTGCAGCGCACTGAAGCTTTCTTT. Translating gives CASSLVQRTEAFF.

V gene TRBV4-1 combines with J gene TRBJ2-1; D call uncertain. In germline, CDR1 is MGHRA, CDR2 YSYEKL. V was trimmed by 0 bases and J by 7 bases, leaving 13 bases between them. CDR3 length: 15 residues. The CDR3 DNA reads TGCGCCAGCAGCCAAGAGCCTACCCCGAGGAATGAGCAGTTCTTC. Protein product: CASSQEPTPRNEQFF.

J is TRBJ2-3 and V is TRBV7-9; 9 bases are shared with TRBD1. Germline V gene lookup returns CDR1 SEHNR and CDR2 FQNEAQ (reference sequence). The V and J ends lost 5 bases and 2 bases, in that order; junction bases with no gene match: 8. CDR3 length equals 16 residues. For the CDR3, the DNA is TGTGCCAGCAGCACCCCAAGACAGGGGGTCACAGATACGCAGTATTTT. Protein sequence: CASSTPRQGVTDTQYF.

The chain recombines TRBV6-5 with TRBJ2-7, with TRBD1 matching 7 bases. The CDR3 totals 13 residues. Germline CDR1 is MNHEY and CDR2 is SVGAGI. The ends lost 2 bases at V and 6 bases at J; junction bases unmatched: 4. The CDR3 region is CASSYSTGAEQYF. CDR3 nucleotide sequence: TGTGCCAGCAGTTACAGTACAGGGGCCGAGCAGTACTTC.

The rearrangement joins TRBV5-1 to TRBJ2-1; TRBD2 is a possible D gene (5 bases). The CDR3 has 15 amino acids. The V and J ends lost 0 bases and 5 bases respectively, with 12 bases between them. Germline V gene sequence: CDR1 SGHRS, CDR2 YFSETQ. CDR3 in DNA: TGCGCCAGCAGCTTGGTCTTAGCGCAGAACAATGAGCAGTTCTTC. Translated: CASSLVLAQNNEQFF.

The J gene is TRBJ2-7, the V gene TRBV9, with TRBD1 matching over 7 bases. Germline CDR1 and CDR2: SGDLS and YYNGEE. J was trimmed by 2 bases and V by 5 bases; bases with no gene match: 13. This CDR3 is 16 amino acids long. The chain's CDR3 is CASSMTPDRSTYEQYF. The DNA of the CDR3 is TGTGCCAGCAGTATGACTCCGGACAGGTCCACCTACGAGCAGTACTTC.

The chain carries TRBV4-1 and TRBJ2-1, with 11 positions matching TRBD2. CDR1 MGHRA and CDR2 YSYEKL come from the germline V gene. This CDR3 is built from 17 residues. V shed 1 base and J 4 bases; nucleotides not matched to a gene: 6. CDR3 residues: CASSQVPRLAGYNEQFF. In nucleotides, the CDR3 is TGCGCCAGCAGCCAAGTACCGAGACTAGCGGGATACAATGAGCAGTTCTTC.

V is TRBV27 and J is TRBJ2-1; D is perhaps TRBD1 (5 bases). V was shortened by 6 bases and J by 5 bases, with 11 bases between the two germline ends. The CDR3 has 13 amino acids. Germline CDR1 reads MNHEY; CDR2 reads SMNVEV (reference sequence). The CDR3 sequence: CASRLTVHNEQFF. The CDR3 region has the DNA TGTGCCAGCAGACTGACAGTCCACAATGAGCAGTTCTTC.

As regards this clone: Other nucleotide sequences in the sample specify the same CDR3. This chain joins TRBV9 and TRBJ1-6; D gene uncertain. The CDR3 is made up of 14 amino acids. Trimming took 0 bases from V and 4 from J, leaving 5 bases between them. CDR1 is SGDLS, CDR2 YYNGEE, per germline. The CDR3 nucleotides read TGTGCCAGCAGCGTAGGGCAGTATAATTCACCCCTCCACTTT. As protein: CASSVGQYNSPLHF.

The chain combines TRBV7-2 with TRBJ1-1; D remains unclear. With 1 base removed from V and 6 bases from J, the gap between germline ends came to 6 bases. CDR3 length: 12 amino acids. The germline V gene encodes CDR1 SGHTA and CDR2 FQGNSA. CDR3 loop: CASSLVFPEAFF. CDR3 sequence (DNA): TGTGCCAGCAGCTTAGTCTTCCCTGAAGCTTTCTTT.

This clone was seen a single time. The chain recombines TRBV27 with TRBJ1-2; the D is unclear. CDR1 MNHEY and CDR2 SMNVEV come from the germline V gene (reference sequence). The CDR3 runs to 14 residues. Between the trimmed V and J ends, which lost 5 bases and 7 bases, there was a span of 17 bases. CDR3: CASSTPGVSVGYTF. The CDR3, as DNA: TGTGCCAGCAGTACCCCTGGAGTTTCTGTTGGCTACACCTTC.

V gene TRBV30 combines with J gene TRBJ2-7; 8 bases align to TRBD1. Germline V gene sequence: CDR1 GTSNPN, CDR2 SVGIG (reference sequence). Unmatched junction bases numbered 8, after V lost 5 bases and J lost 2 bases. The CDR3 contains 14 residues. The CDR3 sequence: CAWLNGQGTYEQYF. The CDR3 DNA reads TGTGCCTGGCTGAACGGACAGGGAACCTACGAGCAGTACTTC.

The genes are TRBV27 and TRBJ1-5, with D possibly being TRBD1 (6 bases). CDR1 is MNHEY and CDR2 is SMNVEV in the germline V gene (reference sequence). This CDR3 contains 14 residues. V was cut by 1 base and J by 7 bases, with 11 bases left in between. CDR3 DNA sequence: TGTGCCAGCAGTTTATACAGGGCAGGCCAGCCCCAGCATTTT. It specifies CASSLYRAGQPQHF.

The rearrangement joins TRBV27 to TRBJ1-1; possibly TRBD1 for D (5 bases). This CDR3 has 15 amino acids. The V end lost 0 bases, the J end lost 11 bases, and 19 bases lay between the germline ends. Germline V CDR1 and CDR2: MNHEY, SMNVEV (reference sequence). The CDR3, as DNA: TGTGCCAGCAGTTTATCGGCGACAGCCCCCGTGGAGGCTTTCTTT. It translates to CASSLSATAPVEAFF.

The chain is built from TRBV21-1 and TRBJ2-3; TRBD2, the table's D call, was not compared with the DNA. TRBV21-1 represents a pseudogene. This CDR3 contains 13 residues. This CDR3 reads CASSKYGTSGSYF. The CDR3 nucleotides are TGTGCCAGCAGCAAGTATGGGACTAGCGGATCCTATTTT.

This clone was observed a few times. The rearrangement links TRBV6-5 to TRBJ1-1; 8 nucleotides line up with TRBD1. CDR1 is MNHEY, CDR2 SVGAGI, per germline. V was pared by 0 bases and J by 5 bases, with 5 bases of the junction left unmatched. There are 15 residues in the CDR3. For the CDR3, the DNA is TGTGCCAGCAGTTACTCGAGACAGGGGAAGACTGAAGCTTTCTTT. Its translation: CASSYSRQGKTEAFF.

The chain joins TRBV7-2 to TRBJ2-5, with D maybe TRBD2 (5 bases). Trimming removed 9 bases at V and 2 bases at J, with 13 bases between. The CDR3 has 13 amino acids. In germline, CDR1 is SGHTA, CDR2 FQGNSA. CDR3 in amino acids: CASTRGPQETQYF. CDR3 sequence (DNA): TGTGCCAGTACCCGGGGTCCTCAAGAGACCCAGTACTTC. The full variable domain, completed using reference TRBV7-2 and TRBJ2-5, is GAGVSQSPSNKVTEKGKDVELRCDPISGHTALYWYRQSLGQGLEFLIYFQGNSAPDKSGLPSDRFSAERTGGSVSTLTIQRTQQEDSAVYLCASTRGPQETQYFGPGTRLLVL.

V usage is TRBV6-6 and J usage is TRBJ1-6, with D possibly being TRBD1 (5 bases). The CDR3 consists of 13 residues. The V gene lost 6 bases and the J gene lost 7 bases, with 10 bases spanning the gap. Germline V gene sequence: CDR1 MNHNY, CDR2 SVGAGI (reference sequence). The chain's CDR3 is CASSQGSNSPLHF. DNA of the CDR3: TGTGCCAGCAGCCAGGGCTCCAATTCACCCCTCCACTTT.

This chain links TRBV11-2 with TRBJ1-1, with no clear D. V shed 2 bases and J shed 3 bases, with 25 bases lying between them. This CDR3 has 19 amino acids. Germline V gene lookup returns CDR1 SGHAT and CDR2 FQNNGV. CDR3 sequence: CASSLNLQGRVQTYTEAFF. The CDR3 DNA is TGTGCCAGCAGCTTAAACCTACAAGGGAGGGTACAGACTTACACTGAAGCTTTCTTT.

The DNA for the CDR3 is TGTGCCAGCAGCTTAGGTTCCGGCGGGCCCACAGATACGCAGTATTTT. Translation gives CASSLGSGGPTDTQYF. The chain has TRBV11-2 and TRBJ2-3; D is possibly TRBD2 (5 bases). This CDR3 has 16 amino acids. V was trimmed by 1 base and J by 2 bases, leaving 13 bases between them. Germline values: CDR1 SGHAT, CDR2 FQNNGV.

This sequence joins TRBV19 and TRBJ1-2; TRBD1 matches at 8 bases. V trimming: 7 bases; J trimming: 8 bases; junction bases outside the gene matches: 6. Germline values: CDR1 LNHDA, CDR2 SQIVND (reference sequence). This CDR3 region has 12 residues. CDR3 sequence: CASKDRVGGYTF. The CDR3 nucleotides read TGTGCCAGTAAGGACAGGGTGGGAGGCTACACCTTC.

The CDR3 DNA reads as TGTGCCAGCAGCCCGATGGACAGGTACTATGGCTACACCTTC. It specifies CASSPMDRYYGYTF. The chain employs TRBV7-9 and TRBJ1-2; TRBD1 agrees at 7 bases. The V segment lost 5 bases and the J segment 3 bases; nucleotides outside the gene matches: 6. The CDR3 is 14 amino acids. Germline assignment: CDR1 SEHNR and CDR2 FQNEAQ (reference sequence).

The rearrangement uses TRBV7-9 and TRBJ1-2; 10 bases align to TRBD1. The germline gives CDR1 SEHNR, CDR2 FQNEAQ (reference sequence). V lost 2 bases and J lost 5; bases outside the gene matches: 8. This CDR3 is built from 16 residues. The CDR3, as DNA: TGTGCCAGCAGCTTATCGCGGACAGGGGGGATATATGGCTACACCTTC. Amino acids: CASSLSRTGGIYGYTF.

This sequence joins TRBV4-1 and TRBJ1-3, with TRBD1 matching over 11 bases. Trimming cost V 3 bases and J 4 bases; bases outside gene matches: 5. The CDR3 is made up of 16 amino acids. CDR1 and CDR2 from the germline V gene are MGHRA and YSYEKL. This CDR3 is CASSHRDRGSGNTIYF. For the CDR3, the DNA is TGCGCCAGCAGCCACCGGGACAGGGGGTCCGGAAACACCATATATTTT.

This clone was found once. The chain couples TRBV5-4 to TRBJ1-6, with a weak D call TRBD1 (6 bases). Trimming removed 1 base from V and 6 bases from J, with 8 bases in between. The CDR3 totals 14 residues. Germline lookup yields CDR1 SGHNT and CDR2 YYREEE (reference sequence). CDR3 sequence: CASSLYRANSPLHF. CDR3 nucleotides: TGTGCCAGCAGCTTGTACAGGGCTAATTCACCCCTCCACTTT.

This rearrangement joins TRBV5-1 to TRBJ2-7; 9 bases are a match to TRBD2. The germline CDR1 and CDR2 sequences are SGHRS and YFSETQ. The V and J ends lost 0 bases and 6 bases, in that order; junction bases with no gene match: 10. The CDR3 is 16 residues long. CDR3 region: CASSLGASGAWAEQYF. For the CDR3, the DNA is TGCGCCAGCAGCTTGGGCGCTAGCGGGGCCTGGGCCGAGCAGTACTTC.

The DNA of the CDR3 is TGTGCCAGCAGTCTTGGTGGGGGGGCTGACATTCAGTACTTC. Translated, it gives CASSLGGGADIQYF. The V call is TRBV6-5, the J call TRBJ2-4, with D maybe TRBD2 (7 bases). Trimming stripped 5 bases from V and 8 bases from J, with 16 bases between. The CDR3 length is 14 residues. Looked up from germline, CDR1 is MNHEY and CDR2 is SVGAGI.

The CDR3 bases are TGTGCCAGCAGTTACTCGATAGCGGGTGGACGGGCTGAGCAGTTCTTC. Translation gives CASSYSIAGGRAEQFF. The chain joins TRBV6-5 to TRBJ2-1, with 7 bases fitting TRBD2. The CDR3 has 16 amino acids. J was trimmed by 9 bases and V by 0 bases; bases with no gene match: 11. Germline values: CDR1 MNHEY, CDR2 SVGAGI.

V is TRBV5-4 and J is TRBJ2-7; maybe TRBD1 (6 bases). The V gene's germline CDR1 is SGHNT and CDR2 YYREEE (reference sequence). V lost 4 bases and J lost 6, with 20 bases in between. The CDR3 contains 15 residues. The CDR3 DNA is TGTGCCAGCAGCCTCGAATTGCAGGGGTTAGGCGAGCAGTACTTC. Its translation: CASSLELQGLGEQYF. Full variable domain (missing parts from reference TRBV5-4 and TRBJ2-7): ETGVTQSPTHLIKTRGQQVTLRCSSQSGHNTVSWYQQALGQGPQFIFQYYREEENGRGNFPPRFSGLQFPNYSSELNVNALELDDSALYLCASSLELQGLGEQYFGPGTRLTVT.

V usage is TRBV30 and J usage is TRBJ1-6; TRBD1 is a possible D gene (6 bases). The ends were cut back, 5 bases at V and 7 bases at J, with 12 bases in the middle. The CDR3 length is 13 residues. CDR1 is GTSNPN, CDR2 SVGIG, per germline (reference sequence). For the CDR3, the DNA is TGTGCCTGGCGGGGGGCGCCGAATTCACCCCTCCACTTT. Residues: CAWRGAPNSPLHF.